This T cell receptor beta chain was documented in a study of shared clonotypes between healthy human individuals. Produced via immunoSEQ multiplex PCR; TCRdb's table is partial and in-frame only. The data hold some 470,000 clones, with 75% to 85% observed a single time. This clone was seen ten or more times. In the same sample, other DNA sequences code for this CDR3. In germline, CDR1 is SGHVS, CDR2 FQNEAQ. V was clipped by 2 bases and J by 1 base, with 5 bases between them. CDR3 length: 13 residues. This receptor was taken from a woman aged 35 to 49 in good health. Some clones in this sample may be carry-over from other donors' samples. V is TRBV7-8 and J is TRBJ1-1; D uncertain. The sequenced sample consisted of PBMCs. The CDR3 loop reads CASSLTGNTEAFF. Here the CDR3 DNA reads TGTGCCAGCAGCTTAACGGGGAACACTGAAGCTTTCTTT.